This TCR beta chain was retrieved from a study of OX40 agonist ivuxolimab in advanced cancers. Overall study context: Cancers in dose escalation were hepatocellular, melanoma, renal cell and head and neck.

Assay used: immunoSEQ multiplex PCR; TCRdb lists only in-frame clones, some missing. The sample carries around 74,000 clones, approximately 92% recorded once. CDR3 length: 11 amino acids. Trimming at V came to 6 bases and at J to 12 bases, leaving 5 bases not matched to a gene. Germline assignment: CDR1 LNHDA and CDR2 SQIVND (reference sequence). The sequencing used CD4+ or CD8+ T cells sorted from blood, collected in a trial of the OX40 agonist ivuxolimab. This TCR derives from an adult with an advanced solid tumor such as melanoma, head and neck, liver or kidney cancer. The chain combines TRBV19 with TRBJ2-1; TRBD2 aligns across 7 bases. CDR3 residues: CASRGGRWQFF. CDR3 in DNA: TGTGCCAGTAGGGGCGGGAGATGGCAGTTCTTC.